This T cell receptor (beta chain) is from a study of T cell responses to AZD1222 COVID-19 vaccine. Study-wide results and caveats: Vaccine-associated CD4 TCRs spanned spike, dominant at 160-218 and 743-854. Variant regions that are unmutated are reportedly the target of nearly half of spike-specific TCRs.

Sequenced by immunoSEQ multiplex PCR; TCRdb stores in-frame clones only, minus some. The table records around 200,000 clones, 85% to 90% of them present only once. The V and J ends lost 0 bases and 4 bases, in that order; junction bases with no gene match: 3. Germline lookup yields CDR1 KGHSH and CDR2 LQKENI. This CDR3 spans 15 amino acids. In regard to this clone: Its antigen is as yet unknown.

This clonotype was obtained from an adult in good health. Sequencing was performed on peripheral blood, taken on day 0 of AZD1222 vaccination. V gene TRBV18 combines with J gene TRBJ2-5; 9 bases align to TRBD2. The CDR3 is CASSPPTSGRETQYF. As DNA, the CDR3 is TGTGCCAGCTCACCACCCACTAGCGGGCGAGAGACCCAGTACTTC.